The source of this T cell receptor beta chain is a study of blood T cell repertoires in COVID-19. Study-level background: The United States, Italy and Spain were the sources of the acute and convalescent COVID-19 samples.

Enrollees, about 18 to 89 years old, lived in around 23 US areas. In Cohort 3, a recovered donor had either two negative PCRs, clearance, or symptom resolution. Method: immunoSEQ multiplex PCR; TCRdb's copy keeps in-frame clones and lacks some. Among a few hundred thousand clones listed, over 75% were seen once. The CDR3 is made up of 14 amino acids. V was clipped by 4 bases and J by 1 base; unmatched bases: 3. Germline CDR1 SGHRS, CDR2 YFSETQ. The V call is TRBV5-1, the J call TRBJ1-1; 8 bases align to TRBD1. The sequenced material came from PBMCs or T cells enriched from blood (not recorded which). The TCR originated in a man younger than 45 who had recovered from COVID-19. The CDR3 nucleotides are TGCGCCAGCAGCCAGACAGGGGCGAACACTGAAGCTTTCTTT. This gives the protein CASSQTGANTEAFF.